This record covers a single T cell receptor (beta chain). This sample is drawn from a study of blood T cell repertoires in COVID-19. Study information: Specimens from acute and convalescent COVID-19 originated in the United States, Italy and Spain. Sources were T cells, B-cell-depleted T cells, or PBMCs; the material itself was cDNA or gDNA.

CDR3 length: 14 residues. The V segment lost 0 bases and the J segment 9 bases; nucleotides outside the gene matches: 7. Per germline, CDR1 GTSNPN and CDR2 SVGIG (reference sequence). Original processing methods: Reference gene primers were amplified, and this amplification served to estimate nucleated cell counts. Profiling relied on immunoSEQ multiplex PCR, and the TCRdb table lists in-frame clones only, not all of them. That table gives V, J and clone size, and the DNA gave D and trimming. The sample contains roughly 280,000 clones, more than 75% of which appear only once. Sequencing was performed on peripheral blood. The chain couples TRBV30 to TRBJ2-1; 8 bases are shared with TRBD2. This receptor was obtained from a middle-aged man with active or convalescent COVID-19. CDR3 sequence reads: CAWSVQREWGEQFF. CDR3 sequence (DNA): TGTGCCTGGAGTGTTCAGCGGGAGTGGGGTGAGCAGTTCTTC. Based on the CDR3 plus reference TRBV30 and TRBJ2-1, the full variable domain is SQTIHQWPATLVQPVGSPLSLECTVEGTSNPNLYWYRQAAGRGLQLLFYSVGIGQISSEVPQNLSASRPQDRQFILSSKKLLLSDSGFYLCAWSVQREWGEQFFGPGTRLTVL.